This T cell receptor beta chain was recovered during a study of T cells in Graves' hyperthyroidism and ophthalmopathy (dated by TCRdb to 2018 to 2020). At the level of the whole study: Peripheral blood samples were taken at the time of initial diagnosis, prior to any treatment. To identify distinguishing TCR V-J signatures, a discovery cohort of about 100 patients was used, comprising 40 to 45 with Graves' ophthalmopathy and 55 to 65 with stable Graves' hyperthyroidism. Whether ophthalmopathy could be predicted prospectively was tested in an independent validation cohort made up of 18 to 20 hyperthyroidism patients plus 17 patients who later progressed to ophthalmopathy. The roughly 94 discovery patients were randomly split 7:3 into training and test sets. The study also compared thyroid tissue and blood T-cell repertoires from 6 or 7 Graves' hyperthyroidism patients. Following sampling, methimazole starting at 30 mg daily was given to hyperthyroidism patients, and high-dose intravenous methylprednisolone was given to ophthalmopathy patients. According to the paper, TCR Vbeta CDR3 sequencing was carried out on 135 peripheral blood samples, which came from over 40 ophthalmopathy, roughly 75 hyperthyroidism and around 17 progressor patients.

Amplification of TCR beta CDR3 regions was carried out from RNA transcripts. For the first round of RT-PCR on the TCR CDR3, the HTBI primer set was used together with the Qiagen OneStep RT-PCR kit. A second multiplex PCR round built the libraries, followed by size selection and purification. Libraries were sequenced paired-end with 100 bp reads on an Illumina HiSeq2000. As for the original processing: SOAPnuke was used to process the raw data, with reads discarded if the reads contained adapters or uncalled bases, had a mean Phred below 15, or lacked an exact constant-primer or identifier match. COPE v1.2.5 was used to merge the high-quality paired reads, and each unique nucleotide sequence was defined as a clonotype. MiTCR v1.1 was used to align the clonotypes against IMGT TRBV, TRBD and TRBJ reference segments. The analysis included only V-J combinations with a frequency above 0.0001, which together covered roughly 99% of the repertoires. The TCS score was defined as the ratio of F50 (clonal expansion) to E x V (chaos), calculated using BLOSUM62-based TCRdist between CDR3 peptides within each V-J. Welch's t-statistics and random forest reduced just over 500 V-J features to 13, which were used in a naive Bayes classifier (R e1071). The public reads were run again by TCRdb, first through fastp at Q25 and then through MiXCR, and only productive beta chains were kept. CDR3 protein duplicates are merged, each entry listing the most common genes and DNA. The V and J calls reflect TCRdb's pipeline rather than the authors' work. Counted in this sample were 350,000 or so distinct CDR3 sequences; around 18% of them appeared once. The top ten hold roughly 15% of the sample.

Ophthalmopathy patients had moderately to severely active disease, with a Clinical Activity Score of 3 or more, a NOSPECS grade of 4 or more, and a disease duration of less than 3 months. Any patient with an uncontrolled infection, another autoimmune disease, pregnancy or lactation was excluded. Diagnoses were based on clinical symptoms, serum thyroxine and TRAb, thyroid ultrasound and orbital computed tomography. PBMCs were separated from under 12 ml of fresh peripheral blood using Ficoll-Paque density gradient centrifugation. Trizol reagent was used to extract total RNA, and RNA quality was then checked on an Agilent 2100 Bioanalyzer. Broad study findings and their caveats: Most expanded thyroid clonotypes (frequency above 0.001) were also found in blood, which suggests that blood repertoires may mirror thyroid immune responses. Sample size was not statistically predetermined, and blinding of investigators to group allocation was not performed. In validation, the model predicted progression to ophthalmopathy a median of about 6.5 months before onset, with approximately 71% sensitivity and about 72% specificity. A 13 V-J signature model separated ophthalmopathy from stable hyperthyroidism, with approximately 86% sensitivity and 81% to 83% specificity in cross-validation and 80%/75% in testing.

The table lists this clonotype with many counts. Its antigen is unknown. The input lacks base qualities; no much larger clone sits a single base away. CDR1 and CDR2, looked up from the germline V gene (reference sequence), are SGHAT and FQDESV. V and J are truncated by 1 base and 4 bases respectively, leaving an intervening sequence of 20 bases. The CDR3 sequence holds 17 residues, the cysteine and phenylalanine included. Of all the DNA, just the CDR3 is kept, 51 bases in frame from base 1. The sequence joins TRBV11-1 to TRBJ2-7; possibly the D gene is TRBD2, per 6 matching bases. Sequenced: blood. The TCR comes from a woman between 40 and 55 years old with Graves' ophthalmopathy. The CDR3 corresponds to CASSLEAHPGGAYEQYF. The nucleotide sequence is TGTGCCAGCAGCTTAGAGGCCCACCCTGGAGGGGCATACGAGCAGTACTTC.